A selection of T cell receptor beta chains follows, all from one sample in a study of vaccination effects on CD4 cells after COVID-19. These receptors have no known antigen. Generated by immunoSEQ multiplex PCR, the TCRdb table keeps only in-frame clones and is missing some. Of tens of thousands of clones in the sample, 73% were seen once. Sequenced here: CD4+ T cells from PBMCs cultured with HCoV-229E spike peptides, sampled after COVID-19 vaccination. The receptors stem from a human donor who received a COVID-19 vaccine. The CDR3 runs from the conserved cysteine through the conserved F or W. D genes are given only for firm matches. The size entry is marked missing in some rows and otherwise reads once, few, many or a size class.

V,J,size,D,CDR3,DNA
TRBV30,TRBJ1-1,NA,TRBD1,CAWRRQGGGTEAFF,TGTGCCTGGCGCCGACAGGGAGGAGGCACTGAAGCTTTCTTT
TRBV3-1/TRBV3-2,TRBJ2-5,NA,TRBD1,CASSQPGTGFRETQYF,TGTGCCAGCAGCCAACCCGGGACAGGGTTTCGAGAGACCCAGTACTTC
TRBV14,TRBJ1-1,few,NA,CASSQGRQTTEAFF,TGTGCCAGCAGCCAAGGTCGACAGACCACTGAAGCTTTCTTT
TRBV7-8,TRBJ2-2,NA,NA,CASRTTGHPNTGELFF,TGTGCCAGCAGGACGACGGGACACCCAAACACCGGGGAGCTGTTTTTT
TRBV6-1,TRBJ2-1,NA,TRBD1,CASSEDRGTYNEQFF,TGTGCCAGCAGTGAAGACAGGGGGACATACAATGAGCAGTTCTTC
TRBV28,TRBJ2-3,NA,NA,CASSLGGNTDTQYF,TGTGCCAGCAGTTTAGGGGGGAATACAGATACGCAGTATTTT
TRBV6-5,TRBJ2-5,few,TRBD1,CASSYDRGLGTQYF,TGTGCCAGCAGTTACGACAGGGGGCTGGGGACCCAGTACTTC
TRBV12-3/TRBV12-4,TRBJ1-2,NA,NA,CASSSSGTYGYTF,TGTGCCAGCAGTTCTTCAGGGACCTATGGCTACACCTTC
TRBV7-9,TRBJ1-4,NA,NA,CASSPLGGVGEKLFF,TGTGCCAGCAGCCCACTGGGGGGGGTAGGTGAAAAACTGTTTTTT
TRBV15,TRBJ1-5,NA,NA,CATSTQVNQPQHF,TGTGCCACCAGCACCCAGGTCAATCAGCCCCAGCATTTT
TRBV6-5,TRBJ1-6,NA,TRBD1,CASRTGGSYNSPLHF,TGTGCCAGTCGAACAGGGGGCTCCTATAATTCACCCCTCCACTTT
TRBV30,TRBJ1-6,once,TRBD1,CASDRGQTNSPLHF,TGTGCCTCGGATAGGGGGCAAACTAATTCACCCCTCCACTTT
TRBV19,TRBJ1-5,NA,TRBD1,CASRAYRQGGNQPQHF,TGTGCCAGTAGGGCTTACCGACAGGGTGGGAATCAGCCCCAGCATTTT
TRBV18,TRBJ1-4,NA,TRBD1,CASSEGAANEKLFF,TGTGCCAGCTCCGAGGGGGCGGCTAATGAAAAACTGTTTTTT
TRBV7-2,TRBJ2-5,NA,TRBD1,CASSFYRGQETQYF,TGTGCCAGCAGCTTCTACAGGGGACAAGAGACCCAGTACTTC
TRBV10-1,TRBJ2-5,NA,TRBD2,CASLTSGGQETQYF,TGCGCCAGCTTGACTAGCGGGGGCCAAGAGACCCAGTACTTC
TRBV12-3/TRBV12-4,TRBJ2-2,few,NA,CASRRQGTGELFF,TGTGCCAGCCGCCGCCAGGGGACCGGGGAGCTGTTTTTT
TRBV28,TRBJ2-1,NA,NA,CASSPSGSFNEQFF,TGTGCCAGCAGCCCGTCCGGATCCTTCAATGAGCAGTTCTTC
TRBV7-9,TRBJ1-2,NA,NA,CASSLGPGGANYGYTF,TGTGCCAGCAGCTTAGGCCCGGGGGGGGCTAACTATGGCTACACCTTC
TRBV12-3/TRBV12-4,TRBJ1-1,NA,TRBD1,CASSRTGPAEAFF,TGTGCCAGCAGCCGGACAGGGCCAGCTGAAGCTTTCTTT
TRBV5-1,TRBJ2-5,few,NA,CASSLERPGPRYGTQYF,TGCGCCAGCAGCTTGGAACGCCCGGGACCCCGGTACGGGACCCAGTACTTC
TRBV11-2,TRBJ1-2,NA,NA,CASSLGIQEYGYTF,TGTGCCAGCAGCTTAGGTATCCAAGAGTATGGCTACACCTTC
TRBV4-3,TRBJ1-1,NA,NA,CASSQYQGDTEAFF,TGCGCCAGCAGCCAATATCAAGGGGACACTGAAGCTTTCTTT
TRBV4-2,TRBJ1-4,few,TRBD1,CASSQRPGQGFIATNEKLFF,TGTGCCAGCAGCCAACGACCGGGACAGGGGTTTATTGCAACTAATGAAAAACTGTTTTTT
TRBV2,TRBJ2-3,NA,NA,CASSDQGGDTQYF,TGTGCCAGCAGTGACCAGGGGGGAGATACGCAGTATTTT
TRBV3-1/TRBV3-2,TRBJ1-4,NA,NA,CASRHRNEKLFF,TGTGCCAGCAGGCACAGGAATGAAAAACTGTTTTTT
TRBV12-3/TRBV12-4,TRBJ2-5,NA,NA,CASSQQETQYF,TGTGCCAGCAGTCAACAAGAGACCCAGTACTTC
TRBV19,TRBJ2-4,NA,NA,CASKAPLDLNIQYF,TGTGCCAGTAAGGCTCCACTTGACCTAAACATTCAGTACTTC
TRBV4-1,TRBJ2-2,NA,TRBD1,CASSQPQGVYSGELFF,TGCGCCAGCAGCCAACCCCAGGGGGTTTATTCCGGGGAGCTGTTTTTT
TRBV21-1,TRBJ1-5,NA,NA,CAMHGGLEVVSNQPQHF,TGTGCCATGCATGGAGGGCTGGAGGTAGTGAGCAATCAGCCCCAGCATTTT
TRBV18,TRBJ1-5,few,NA,CASSLQVVSNQPQHF,TGTGCCAGCTCGCTTCAGGTTGTAAGCAATCAGCCCCAGCATTTT
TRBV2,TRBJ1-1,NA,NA,CASGVNMGTEAFF,TGTGCCAGCGGGGTAAACATGGGCACTGAAGCTTTCTTT
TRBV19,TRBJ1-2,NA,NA,CASSIVGGPGYTF,TGTGCCAGTAGTATAGTTGGAGGGCCCGGCTACACCTTC
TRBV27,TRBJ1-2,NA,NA,CASSLSRANYGYTF,TGTGCCAGCAGTTTATCCCGAGCTAACTATGGCTACACCTTC
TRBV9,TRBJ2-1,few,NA,CASSVGRSSYNEQFF,TGTGCCAGCAGCGTAGGACGGAGCTCCTACAATGAGCAGTTCTTC
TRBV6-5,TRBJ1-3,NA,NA,CASNPNGGPGNTIYF,TGTGCCAGCAACCCCAATGGGGGACCAGGAAACACCATATATTTT
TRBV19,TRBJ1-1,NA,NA,CASSRQYLNTEAFF,TGTGCCAGTAGTAGACAGTACCTGAACACTGAAGCTTTCTTT
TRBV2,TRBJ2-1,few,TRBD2,CASSQLAGGRQFF,TGTGCCAGCAGTCAGTTAGCGGGGGGGAGGCAGTTCTTC
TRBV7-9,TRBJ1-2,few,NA,CASSLSPRGGYGYTF,TGTGCCAGCAGCTTAAGCCCCCGGGGTGGCTATGGCTACACCTTC
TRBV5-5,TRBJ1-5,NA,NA,CASSLGRVNQPQHF,TGTGCCAGCAGCTTGGGACGAGTAAATCAGCCCCAGCATTTT
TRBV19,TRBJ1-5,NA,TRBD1,CASSINPTGGQPQHF,TGTGCCAGTAGTATAAACCCGACAGGGGGTCAGCCCCAGCATTTT
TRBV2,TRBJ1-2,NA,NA,CASSALATGYTF,TGTGCCAGCAGTGCCCTAGCCACGGGCTACACCTTC
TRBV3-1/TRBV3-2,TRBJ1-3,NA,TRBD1,CASSQPIYRGNGNTIYF,TGTGCCAGCAGCCAACCAATTTACAGGGGTAATGGAAACACCATATATTTT
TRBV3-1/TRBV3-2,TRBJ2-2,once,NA,CASSTRDPGELFF,TGTGCCAGCAGCACCCGCGACCCCGGGGAGCTGTTTTTT
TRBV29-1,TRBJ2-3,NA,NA,CSAESTDTQYF,TGCAGCGCCGAAAGCACAGATACGCAGTATTTT
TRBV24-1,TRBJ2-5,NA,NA,CATSRARKGKTQYF,TGTGCCACCAGCCGGGCAAGGAAGGGTAAGACCCAGTACTTC
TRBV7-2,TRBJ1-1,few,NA,CASSFRGSAFF,TGTGCCAGCAGCTTTAGGGGATCGGCTTTCTTT
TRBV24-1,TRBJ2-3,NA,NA,CATSASGRDTQYF,TGTGCCACCAGTGCATCGGGGAGGGATACGCAGTATTTT
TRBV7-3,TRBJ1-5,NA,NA,CASSFARNQPQHF,TGTGCCAGCAGCTTTGCCCGTAATCAGCCCCAGCATTTT
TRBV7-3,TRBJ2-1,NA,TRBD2,CASSLTPGLAGASQFF,TGTGCCAGCAGCTTAACCCCGGGACTAGCGGGGGCCTCGCAGTTCTTC